What follows are 10 T cell receptor beta chains derived from one specimen sequenced in a study of blood T cell repertoires in COVID-19. TCRdb's table, derived via immunoSEQ multiplex PCR, lists solely in-frame clones and lacks some. Counted here are 95,000 to 150,000 clones, roughly 83% occurring once; the ten biggest clones make up approximately 3.9%. Sample: peripheral blood. These receptors were obtained from a woman over 75 with acute or convalescent COVID-19.

The chain uses TRBV19 and TRBJ2-2; D unclear. V was pared by 4 bases and J by 4 bases, with 7 bases between. CDR1 is LNHDA and CDR2 is SQIVND in the germline V gene (reference sequence). This CDR3 is built from 13 residues. The CDR3 bases are TGTGCCAGTAGTAAGAGCTTCACCGGGGAGCTGTTTTTT. Translation gives CASSKSFTGELFF.

The chain recombines TRBV11-2 with TRBJ2-1; 7 positions match TRBD2. With 6 bases clipped from V and 5 bases from J, the junction kept 1 base outside the gene matches. The CDR3 has 12 residues. Germline V gene sequence: CDR1 SGHAT, CDR2 FQNNGV. This CDR3 is CASRGRDNEQFF. CDR3 sequence (DNA): TGTGCCAGCAGAGGGAGGGACAATGAGCAGTTCTTC.

This clone was counted once. CDR3: CASSQAGGSSGGFYNEQFF. CDR3 bases: TGTGCCAGCAGCCAAGCTGGGGGTAGTAGCGGGGGATTCTACAATGAGCAGTTCTTC. The chain employs TRBV3-1 (or the pseudogene TRBV3-2) and TRBJ2-1; 9 positions match TRBD2. V dropped 1 base and J dropped 3; count of bases not matched to a gene: 13. Per the germline V gene, CDR1 is LGHDT and CDR2 is YNNKEL (reference sequence). This CDR3 region has 19 residues.

With regard to this clone: This sample includes further DNA sequences coding for the same CDR3. J is TRBJ1-1 and V is TRBV11-3; no clear D gene. Trimming took off 6 bases at V and 2 bases at J, with 10 bases between the two ends. This CDR3 contains 13 residues. From germline, CDR1 is SGHNT and CDR2 YENEEA. CDR3 amino acids: CASSFRVNTEAFF. The CDR3 nucleotides read TGTGCCAGCAGTTTCCGCGTTAACACTGAAGCTTTCTTT.

V and J are TRBV6-5 and TRBJ2-7; D is perhaps TRBD2 (6 bases). The V gene's germline CDR1 is MNHEY and CDR2 SVGAGI. V lost 6 bases to trimming and J lost 5 bases, with 17 bases between them. This CDR3 contains 14 residues. The chain's CDR3 is CASRNPLATHEQYF. CDR3 coding DNA: TGTGCCAGCAGAAACCCTCTAGCGACTCACGAGCAGTACTTC.

The chain links TRBV6-5 to TRBJ2-3, with 10 nucleotides matching TRBD2. This CDR3 is built from 14 residues. J was trimmed by 6 bases and V by 7 bases; bases with no gene match: 7. CDR1 is MNHEY, CDR2 SVGAGI, per germline. CDR3 coding DNA: TGTGCCAGCACAAGCGGGGGGGTTGCGGATACGCAGTATTTT. Amino acids: CASTSGGVADTQYF.

The V call is TRBV11-2, the J call TRBJ2-5; no clear D. Trimming stripped 5 bases from V and 5 bases from J, with 9 bases between. This CDR3 is 12 amino acids long. The V gene's germline CDR1 is SGHAT and CDR2 FQNNGV. The CDR3 here is CASSTGWETQYF. In nucleotides, the CDR3 is TGTGCCAGCAGCACCGGGTGGGAGACCCAGTACTTC.

The chain has TRBV5-1 and TRBJ2-7, with 8 bases matching TRBD1. The CDR3 length is 15 residues. Germline V CDR1 and CDR2: SGHRS, YFSETQ. V shed 0 bases and J 4 bases; nucleotides not matched to a gene: 6. CDR3 sequence (DNA): TGCGCCAGCAGCTTGGATCCAGGGGGCACGTACGAGCAGTACTTC. Amino acid sequence: CASSLDPGGTYEQYF.

This chain's CDR3 is CASSETQGQPQHF. In nucleotides, the CDR3 is TGTGCCAGCAGTGAGACACAAGGCCAGCCCCAGCATTTT. V usage is TRBV6-1 and J usage is TRBJ1-5, with D uncertain. Germline V gene lookup returns CDR1 MNHNS and CDR2 SASEGT. This CDR3 has 13 residues. V lost 3 bases to trimming and J lost 7 bases, with 10 bases between them.

The DNA of the CDR3 is TGTGCCTGGAGTGTCGGACAGGGGGGTTCACCCCTCCACTTT. It yields the protein CAWSVGQGGSPLHF. The V and J genes are TRBV30 and TRBJ1-6; 10 bases are shared with TRBD1. Germline V gene lookup returns CDR1 GTSNPN and CDR2 SVGIG (reference sequence). The CDR3 is 14 residues long. V lost 0 bases and J lost 9; bases outside the gene matches: 2.